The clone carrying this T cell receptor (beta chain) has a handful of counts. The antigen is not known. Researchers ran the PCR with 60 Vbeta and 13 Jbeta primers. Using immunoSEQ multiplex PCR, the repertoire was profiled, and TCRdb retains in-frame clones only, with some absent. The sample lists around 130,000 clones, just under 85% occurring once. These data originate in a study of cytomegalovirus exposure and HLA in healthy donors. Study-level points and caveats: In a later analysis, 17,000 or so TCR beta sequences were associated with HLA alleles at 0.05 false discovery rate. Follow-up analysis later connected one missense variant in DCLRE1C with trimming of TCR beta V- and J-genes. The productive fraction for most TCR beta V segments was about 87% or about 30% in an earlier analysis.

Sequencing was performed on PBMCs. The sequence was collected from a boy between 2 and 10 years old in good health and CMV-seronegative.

CDR3 region: CASPPDRAVMNTEAFF. Here the CDR3 DNA reads TGTGCCAGCCCCCCGGACAGGGCGGTCATGAACACTGAAGCTTTCTTT. The chain uses TRBV19 and TRBJ1-1; 8 positions agree with TRBD1. The V gene's germline CDR1 is LNHDA and CDR2 SQIVND (reference sequence). The CDR3 contains 16 residues. With V trimmed by 9 bases and J by 0 bases, 12 bases remained unmatched. The full variable domain, completed using reference TRBV19 and TRBJ1-1, is DGGITQSPKYLFRKEGQNVTLSCEQNLNHDAMYWYRQDPGQGLRLIYYSQIVNDFQKGDIAEGYSVSREKKESFPLTVTSAQKNPTAFYLCASPPDRAVMNTEAFFGQGTRLTVV.